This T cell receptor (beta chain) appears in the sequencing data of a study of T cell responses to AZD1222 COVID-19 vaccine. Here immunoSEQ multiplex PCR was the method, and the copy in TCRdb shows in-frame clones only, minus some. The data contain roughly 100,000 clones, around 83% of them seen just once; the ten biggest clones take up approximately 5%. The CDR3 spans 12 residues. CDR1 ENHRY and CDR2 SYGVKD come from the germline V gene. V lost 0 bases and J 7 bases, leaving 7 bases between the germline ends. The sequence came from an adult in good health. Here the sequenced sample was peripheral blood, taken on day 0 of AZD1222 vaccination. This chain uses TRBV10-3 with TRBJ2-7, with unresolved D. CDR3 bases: TGTGCCATCAGTGAGTCCTTGGGGGAGCAGTACTTC. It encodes CAISESLGEQYF.